The clone carrying this T cell receptor beta chain was seen repeatedly, ten times or more. The antigen is unknown. TCRdb passed the 5' RACE reads through MiXCR, listing each CDR3 protein once. The data show about 7,200 distinct CDR3 sequences, roughly a tenth seen once. The sample is drawn from a study of spatial heterogeneity in lung cancer. Study-wide results and caveats: Tumors with more nonsynonymous mutations had more expanded intratumoral alpha and beta TCRs.

V lost 0 bases to trimming and J lost 0 bases; unmatched junction nucleotides: 7. The CDR3 is 19 residues long. In germline, CDR1 is SGDLS, CDR2 YYNGEE. The time point is: sample taken at primary tumor resection. Patients with untreated early-stage non-small cell lung cancer, numbering approximately 70, were the donors. Unsorted whole RNA samples from tumor, nontumor lung or frozen PBMC were sequenced. This TCR was sampled from a female donor with early-stage non-small cell lung cancer. The V gene is TRBV9, the J gene TRBJ2-1; 12 positions match TRBD2. The sample here was lung tumor tissue, taken at surgery. CDR3 sequence (DNA): TGTGCCAGCAGCGTAGTTGGGACTAGCGGGCCGAGCTCCTACAATGAGCAGTTCTTC. This codes for CASSVVGTSGPSSYNEQFF.